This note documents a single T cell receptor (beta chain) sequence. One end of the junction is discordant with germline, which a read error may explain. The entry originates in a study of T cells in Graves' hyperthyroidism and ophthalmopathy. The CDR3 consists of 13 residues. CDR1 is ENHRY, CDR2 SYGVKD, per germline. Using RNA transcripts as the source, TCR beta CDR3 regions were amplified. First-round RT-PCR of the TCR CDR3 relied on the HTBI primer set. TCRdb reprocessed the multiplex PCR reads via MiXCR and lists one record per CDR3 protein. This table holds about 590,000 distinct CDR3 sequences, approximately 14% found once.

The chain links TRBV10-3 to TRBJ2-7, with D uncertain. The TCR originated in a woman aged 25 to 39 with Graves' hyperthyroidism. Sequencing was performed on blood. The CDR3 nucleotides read TGTGCCGTCAGTGCCTTGGAGTCCTACGAGCAGTACTTC. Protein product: CAVSALESYEQYF.